Listed below are T cell receptor beta chains from one sample, sequenced in a study of T cells after yellow fever vaccination. Using its own MiXCR run on the 5' RACE reads, TCRdb lists one record per CDR3 protein. The sample has some 670,000 distinct CDR3 sequences; around an eighth are singletons. The source material was PBMCs, sampled on the day of the yellow fever booster vaccination. The receptors stem from a man younger than 40 who received the YFV17D yellow fever vaccine. The CDR3 runs from the conserved cysteine through the conserved F or W. D genes are given only for firm matches. Clone size, where shown, is once, few, many, or a class for clones that have expanded.

many,TRBV20-1,TRBJ2-1,TRBD2,TGCAGTGCTAGAGTGGCGGGAGGGCGGTCGGCCAATGAGCAGTTCTTC,CSARVAGGRSANEQFF
few,TRBV7-6,TRBJ2-3,TRBD2,TGTGCCAGCACCCTTTCTCCGGGGGGGCCGTATTTT,CASTLSPGGPYF
NA,TRBV24-1,TRBJ2-1,NA,TGTGCCATCAACTACCCAGACAGGTACAATGAGCAGTTCTTC,CAINYPDRYNEQFF
few,TRBV9,TRBJ2-1,TRBD2,TGTGCCAGCAGCGTAGTGGATAGCGGGGGGTACAATGAGCAGTTCTTC,CASSVVDSGGYNEQFF
few,TRBV4-2,TRBJ2-1,TRBD2,TGTGCCAGCAGCCACTTAGCGGGAGGGGCTGATGAGCAGTTCTTC,CASSHLAGGADEQFF
NA,TRBV14,TRBJ2-7,NA,TGTGCCAGCAGCCAAGCGACCCCGGGACTCATCTACGAGCAGTACTTC,CASSQATPGLIYEQYF
few,TRBV20-1,TRBJ1-1,NA,TGCAGTGCTAGGACCACTGAAGCTTTCTTT,CSARTTEAFF
few,TRBV20-1,TRBJ2-1,TRBD2,TGCAGTGCCCTTACTAGCGGGACCTACAATGAGCAGTTCTTC,CSALTSGTYNEQFF
few,TRBV20-1,TRBJ2-1,NA,TGCAGTGCTAGAGAAAGGGAGGCTGAGCAGTTCTTC,CSAREREAEQFF
few,TRBV5-1,TRBJ2-3,NA,TGCGCCAGCAGCCACGGGGGCGGCACAGATACGCAGTATTTT,CASSHGGGTDTQYF
NA,TRBV4-3,TRBJ2-6,TRBD1,TGCGCCAGCAGCCAATCACAGGGGGGGGCCAACGTCCTGACTTTC,CASSQSQGGANVLTF
few,TRBV10-3,TRBJ1-1,NA,TGTGCCATCAGTGCTCGTGATATCGGTATGAACACTGAAGCTTTCTTT,CAISARDIGMNTEAFF
many,TRBV12-3/TRBV12-4,TRBJ2-2,NA,TGTGCCAGCAGTCTTTCAGGCGGGGAGCTGTTTTTT,CASSLSGGELFF
NA,TRBV5-1,TRBJ2-3,NA,TGCGCCAGCAGAGGGGAGAAAAACACAGATACGCAGTATTTT,CASRGEKNTDTQYF
few,TRBV3-1,TRBJ2-1,NA,TGTGCCAGCAGCCTCATCTGGGGCCATGAGCAGTTCTTC,CASSLIWGHEQFF
few,TRBV11-2,TRBJ2-1,TRBD2,TGTGCCAGCAGCTTAGATAGTGGCGGGAGCTCTGTAAATGAGCAGTTCTTC,CASSLDSGGSSVNEQFF
NA,TRBV6-1,TRBJ1-2,TRBD1,TGTGCCAGCTACGACAGGGAGAGGACTAACTATGGCTACACCTTC,CASYDRERTNYGYTF
few,TRBV7-2,TRBJ2-5,TRBD1,TGTGCCAGCAGCCAAGACATGACAGGGCGGGAGACCCAGTACTTC,CASSQDMTGRETQYF
NA,TRBV20-1,TRBJ2-3,TRBD2,TGCAGTGCTTCCTCACTAGCGGGAGAGCCAGATACGCAGTATTTT,CSASSLAGEPDTQYF
many,TRBV15,TRBJ2-5,TRBD2,TGTGCCACCAGCAGGAGGACTAGCGGGACCGGTCGAGAGACCCAGTACTTC,CATSRRTSGTGRETQYF
few,TRBV12-3/TRBV12-4,TRBJ1-6,NA,TGTGCCAGCAGTTTAGGGAGTCCGGCCCTCCACTTT,CASSLGSPALHF
few,TRBV15,TRBJ2-5,NA,TGTGCCACCAGCAGTTACAGTGCGGGCCGAGAGACCCAGTACTTC,CATSSYSAGRETQYF
few,TRBV5-1,TRBJ1-3,NA,TGCGCCAGCAGCCCCGGAGAGGACCGGGGAAACACCATATATTTT,CASSPGEDRGNTIYF
NA,TRBV28,TRBJ2-2,NA,TGTGCCAGCATAAGGGTGGACACCGGGGAGCTGTTTTTT,CASIRVDTGELFF
few,TRBV7-2,TRBJ2-7,TRBD2,TGTGCCAGCAGCTTAGTTTTTCGGCGGGAGAACCCCTACGAGCAGTACTTC,CASSLVFRRENPYEQYF
few,TRBV7-2,TRBJ1-1,NA,TGTGCCAGCAGCCCACGTATGAACACTGAAGCTTTCTTT,CASSPRMNTEAFF
few,TRBV29-1,TRBJ2-3,TRBD1,TGCAGCGTTGAAGGCCCCGGGACAGTTTATACGCAGTATTTT,CSVEGPGTVYTQYF
few,TRBV10-3,TRBJ2-3,TRBD1,TGTGCCATCAGTCAGACAGGGGGTAGCACAGATACGCAGTATTTT,CAISQTGGSTDTQYF
few,TRBV20-1,TRBJ2-1,NA,TGCAGTGCTCCCCGGGGGGCAGAACACAATGAGCAGTTCTTC,CSAPRGAEHNEQFF
NA,TRBV20-1,TRBJ2-7,TRBD2,TGCTGTGCTAGGGGCCTAGCGGACGTTACCTACGAGCAGTACTTC,CCARGLADVTYEQYF
NA,TRBV10-2,TRBJ2-7,NA,TGCGCCGCCAGCCACCCGGGAGAGACCTACGAGCAGTACTTC,CAASHPGETYEQYF
NA,TRBV7-2,TRBJ1-2,TRBD1,TGTGCCAGCAGCTTGGCAGGGGGCAATAGCTACACCTTC,CASSLAGGNSYTF
few,TRBV9,TRBJ2-1,NA,TGTGCCAGCAGCGTGGGGGGAACCCCCTCCTACAATGAGCAGTTCTTC,CASSVGGTPSYNEQFF
few,TRBV7-2,TRBJ1-1,NA,TGTGCCAGCAGCTTAGCGCTCACTGAAGCTTTCTTT,CASSLALTEAFF
NA,TRBV29-1,TRBJ2-1,TRBD2,TGCAGCGTTGAAGGACTAGCCGAAAAATCCTACAATGAGCAGTTCTTC,CSVEGLAEKSYNEQFF
few,TRBV7-9,TRBJ2-1,NA,TGTGCCAGCAAAGGGGGCGGGAGAAACAATGAGCAGTTCTTC,CASKGGGRNNEQFF
few,TRBV25-1,TRBJ2-4,TRBD1,TGTGCCAGCAGTGAATCAGGGGGAGCCAAAAACATTCAGTACTTC,CASSESGGAKNIQYF
NA,TRBV11-3,TRBJ2-1,TRBD2,TGTGCCAGCAGCTTACTAGCGGGAGGGCCGAGCTCCTACAATGAGCAGTTCTTC,CASSLLAGGPSSYNEQFF
NA,TRBV4-3,TRBJ2-6,TRBD1,TGCGCCAGCAGCCAGCAGCTTGGGACAGGGATGGGCTCTGGGGCCAACGTCCTGACTTTC,CASSQQLGTGMGSGANVLTF
NA,TRBV3-1,TRBJ2-7,TRBD1,TGTGCCAGCAGCCAGTGGCCAGGGGGCCGTGCCTACGAGCAGTACTTC,CASSQWPGGRAYEQYF
few,TRBV20-1,TRBJ1-2,NA,TGCAGTGCTAGGTCGGGGCCCGGTGGTGGCTACACCTTC,CSARSGPGGGYTF
NA,TRBV9,TRBJ1-6,NA,TGTGCCAGCAGCGTAGACCCTGTTGGTTCACCCCTCCACTTT,CASSVDPVGSPLHF
NA,TRBV20-1,TRBJ2-5,TRBD1,TGCAGTGCGCCGGGACAGCCAGAGACCCAGTACTTC,CSAPGQPETQYF
few,TRBV2,TRBJ2-3,NA,TGTGCCAGCAGGGTTGGGGTTGGAGATACGCAGTATTTT,CASRVGVGDTQYF
few,TRBV30,TRBJ2-7,NA,TGTGCCTGGAGTGTAGGAAGACTCTTAGCTCCTTCCTCCTACGAGCAGTACTTC,CAWSVGRLLAPSSYEQYF
once,TRBV28,TRBJ2-1,NA,TGTGCCAGCACGGGGTCCGGGGCCCCCTACAATGAGCAGTTCTTC,CASTGSGAPYNEQFF
few,TRBV14,TRBJ2-2,TRBD2,TGTGCCAGCCGGGCTAGCGGGAACACCGGGGAGCTGTTTTTT,CASRASGNTGELFF
NA,TRBV6-1,TRBJ2-7,TRBD1,TGTGCCAGCAGAAAGGGACAGGGCCACGAGCAGTACTTC,CASRKGQGHEQYF
few,TRBV12-3/TRBV12-4,TRBJ1-5,NA,TGTGCCAGCAGTCCCGGTTCCCATCAGCCCCAGCATTTT,CASSPGSHQPQHF
few,TRBV6-2/TRBV6-3,TRBJ1-5,NA,TGTGCCACCCACTTAGGGGCAGGGACGTATCAGCCCCAGCATTTT,CATHLGAGTYQPQHF
few,TRBV1,TRBJ2-1,NA,TGCACCAGCAGCCAAGCTTGGCTTAGCGGGAGGGTGCGTGAGCAGTTCTTC,CTSSQAWLSGRVREQFF
few,TRBV20-1,TRBJ2-1,TRBD2,TGCAGTGCTGGACTAGCGGGGGCCTACAATGAGCAGTTCTTC,CSAGLAGAYNEQFF
few,TRBV29-1,TRBJ2-7,NA,TGCAGCGTTGAGAGCACCTACGAGCAGTACTTC,CSVESTYEQYF